This passage covers 20 T cell receptor beta chains from one sample sequenced in a study of T cell responses to AZD1222 COVID-19 vaccine. The method was immunoSEQ multiplex PCR; TCRdb's version includes in-frame clones alone and lacks a portion of them. Of 95,000 to 110,000 clones in the sample, 90% are singletons; the top ten hold about 4.8%. The starting material was peripheral blood, obtained on day 0 of AZD1222 vaccination. Receptors were obtained from an adult in good health.

The chain couples TRBV27 to TRBJ1-6, with D unclear. The V gene lost 7 bases and the J gene lost 10 bases, with 14 bases spanning the gap. This CDR3 has 13 amino acids. CDR1 is MNHEY, CDR2 SMNVEV, per germline (reference sequence). This CDR3 reads CASTVSPRSPLHF. The CDR3 coding sequence is TGTGCCAGCACGGTCAGCCCGCGCTCACCCCTCCACTTT.

The chain is built from TRBV24-1 and TRBJ1-5; 8 bases map to TRBD1. CDR3 size: 13 residues. V was pared by 5 bases and J by 6 bases, with 2 bases of the junction left unmatched. Germline CDR1 reads KGHDR; CDR2 reads SFDVKD. CDR3 residues: CATSGTGFQPQHF. In DNA form, the CDR3 reads TGTGCCACCAGTGGGACAGGGTTTCAGCCCCAGCATTTT.

The gene calls are TRBV11-2 and TRBJ2-1, with D hard to call. The germline CDR1 and CDR2 sequences are SGHAT and FQNNGV. Between the trimmed V and J ends, which lost 3 bases and 8 bases, there was a span of 17 bases. The CDR3 is 15 residues long. CDR3 in amino acids: CASSLVSLPTDEQFF. The CDR3 DNA reads as TGTGCCAGCAGCTTGGTATCCCTTCCCACAGATGAGCAGTTCTTC.

The chain links TRBV11-2 to TRBJ2-7, with 11 nucleotides matching TRBD1. The CDR3 sequence is 15 residues long. Germline CDR1 and CDR2: SGHAT and FQNNGV. The trim removed 1 base at V and 3 bases at J, leaving 2 bases unmatched. The CDR3 DNA follows: TGTGCCAGCAGCTTAGCCGGGACAGGGGGCTACGAGCAGTACTTC. Translation: CASSLAGTGGYEQYF. The variable domain in full, with the rest retrieved from reference TRBV11-2 and TRBJ2-7, is EAGVAQSPRYKIIEKRQSVAFWCNPISGHATLYWYQQILGQGPKLLIQFQNNGVVDDSQLPKDRFSAERLKGVDSTLKIQPAKLEDSAVYLCASSLAGTGGYEQYFGPGTRLTVT.

The gene calls are TRBV5-1 and TRBJ2-3, with 9 bases identical to TRBD1. J was trimmed by 3 bases and V by 3 bases; bases with no gene match: 2. Germline CDR1 SGHRS, CDR2 YFSETQ. The CDR3 has 14 amino acids. DNA for the CDR3: TGCGCCAGCAGCTGGGACAGGGCTACAGATACGCAGTATTTT. This gives the protein CASSWDRATDTQYF.

This chain joins TRBV25-1 and TRBJ1-1, with D hard to call. Trimming left V 8 bases short and J 4 bases short, with 11 bases between. Germline assignment: CDR1 MGHDK and CDR2 SYGVNS. CDR3 length: 12 residues. CDR3 DNA sequence: TGTGCCAGCGGGTCGGGAGGCACTGAAGCTTTCTTT. Its protein is CASGSGGTEAFF.

The V gene is TRBV6-6, the J gene TRBJ2-5; 12 bases are shared with TRBD2. The CDR3 contains 16 residues. The V segment lost 2 bases and the J segment 3 bases; nucleotides outside the gene matches: 4. In germline, CDR1 is MNHNY, CDR2 SVGAGI (reference sequence). The CDR3 region has the DNA TGTGCCAGCAGTTACAGCCGACTAGCGGGGGAAGAGACCCAGTACTTC. As protein: CASSYSRLAGEETQYF.

The rearrangement links TRBV9 to TRBJ1-6; TRBD1 agrees at 11 bases. Germline V CDR1 and CDR2: SGDLS, YYNGEE. The CDR3 has 16 amino acids. V gave up 4 bases and J gave up 9 bases; unmatched junction bases: 9. In DNA form, the CDR3 reads TGTGCCAGCAGCCTCTCTGGACAGGGGGCGAGTTCACCCCTCCACTTT. This encodes CASSLSGQGASSPLHF.

The chain employs TRBV4-3 and TRBJ1-2; tentative D call: TRBD1 (6 bases). Germline V gives CDR1 LGHNA, CDR2 YSLEER. The CDR3 covers 16 residues. Trimming removed 5 bases from V and 2 bases from J, with 18 bases in between. DNA for the CDR3: TGCGCCAGCAGCGGACCCTTAAGCCAGGGGAACTATGGCTACACCTTC. It translates to CASSGPLSQGNYGYTF.

The chain uses TRBV9 and TRBJ1-2, with 10 nucleotides matching TRBD1. Germline trimming cut 0 bases from V and 3 bases from J; bases unmatched to any gene: 2. The V gene's germline CDR1 is SGDLS and CDR2 YYNGEE. The CDR3 loop spans 15 amino acids. In nucleotides, the CDR3 is TGTGCCAGCAGCGTAGGACAGGGGGCGGACTATGGCTACACCTTC. The encoded protein is CASSVGQGADYGYTF.

This chain uses TRBV11-2 with TRBJ1-3; possibly TRBD1 for D (5 bases). Germline assignment: CDR1 SGHAT and CDR2 FQNNGV. V was shortened by 5 bases and J by 0 bases, with 14 bases between the two germline ends. The CDR3 consists of 16 residues. CDR3 coding DNA: TGTGCCAGCAGCCTCCAGGGACCGAGCTCTGGAAACACCATATATTTT. Translating gives CASSLQGPSSGNTIYF.

The chain joins TRBV7-6 to TRBJ2-2; no clear D gene. Germline values: CDR1 SGHVS, CDR2 FNYEAQ. Trimming removed 5 bases at V and 2 bases at J, with 24 bases between. This CDR3 comprises 19 residues. CDR3 coding DNA: TGTGCCAGCAGCCTATACCCCCTTGGTCGCACGTCAAACACCGGGGAGCTGTTTTTT. It codes for CASSLYPLGRTSNTGELFF.

This clone has only one observation. This chain links TRBV28 with TRBJ1-2, with D perhaps TRBD1 (5 bases). The germline V gene encodes CDR1 MDHEN and CDR2 SYDVKM. The CDR3 has 15 residues. V dropped 8 bases and J dropped 2 bases, with 18 bases sitting between them. The CDR3 loop is CASFSPGGGNYGYTF. CDR3 DNA sequence: TGTGCCAGCTTCTCCCCCGGCGGGGGAAACTATGGCTACACCTTC.

The chain carries TRBV5-1 and TRBJ1-2; 7 bases map to TRBD1. The germline gives CDR1 SGHRS, CDR2 YFSETQ. The length of the CDR3 is 17 residues. V lost 3 bases to trimming and J lost 0 bases; unmatched junction nucleotides: 11. In DNA form, the CDR3 reads TGCGCCAGCAGCTCCCCCTCCGGACAGGCCGCTAACTATGGCTACACCTTC. Translating it yields CASSSPSGQAANYGYTF.

This clone has just a few counts. The J gene is TRBJ2-7, the V gene TRBV19, with D hard to call. The length of the CDR3 is 14 residues. Deletions cut 5 bases from V and 2 bases from J, with 13 bases between. Germline assignment: CDR1 LNHDA and CDR2 SQIVND (reference sequence). The CDR3 is CASSSISNPYEQYF. CDR3 nucleotide sequence: TGTGCCAGTAGTTCGATCTCCAACCCCTACGAGCAGTACTTC.

The gene calls are TRBV7-2 and TRBJ2-6; a possible D gene is TRBD2 (6 bases). In germline, CDR1 is SGHTA, CDR2 FQGNSA. The V gene lost 1 base and the J gene lost 2 bases, with 9 bases spanning the gap. The CDR3 is 16 residues long. The CDR3 protein is CASSLDAGTGANVLTF. The CDR3 DNA follows: TGTGCCAGCAGCTTAGACGCGGGGACTGGGGCCAACGTCCTGACTTTC. Full variable domain (outside the CDR3, taken from reference TRBV7-2 and TRBJ2-6): GAGVSQSPSNKVTEKGKDVELRCDPISGHTALYWYRQSLGQGLEFLIYFQGNSAPDKSGLPSDRFSAERTGGSVSTLTIQRTQQEDSAVYLCASSLDAGTGANVLTFGAGSRLTVL.

In this sample, this clone turned up once. The rearrangement joins TRBV11-3 to TRBJ2-5; D possibly corresponds to TRBD2 (7 bases). CDR1 SGHNT and CDR2 YENEEA come from the germline V gene. V lost 5 bases and J lost 5, with 12 bases in between. The CDR3 runs to 13 residues. DNA of the CDR3: TGTGCCAGCAGCCGGGGGGCGGGGGAGACCCAGTACTTC. It specifies CASSRGAGETQYF.

This rearrangement joins TRBV27 to TRBJ1-5, with a tentative D call TRBD1 (5 bases). Germline V gene sequence: CDR1 MNHEY, CDR2 SMNVEV (reference sequence). Trimming cost V 9 bases and J 2 bases, with 26 bases left between them. This CDR3 is 18 amino acids long. Here the CDR3 reads CARPVRVKEIEGNQPQHF. The CDR3 bases are TGTGCCAGACCAGTCAGGGTAAAGGAAATAGAGGGCAATCAGCCCCAGCATTTT.

The chain uses TRBV18 and TRBJ2-7; D call uncertain. V lost 5 bases and J 6 bases, leaving 14 bases between the germline ends. CDR1 and CDR2 from the germline V gene are KGHSH and LQKENI. The CDR3 covers 13 residues. CDR3 sequence: CASSFMTEREQYF. CDR3 DNA sequence: TGTGCCAGCTCATTTATGACTGAGCGCGAGCAGTACTTC. Combining the CDR3 with reference TRBV18 and TRBJ2-7 gives the whole variable domain NAGVMQNPRHLVRRRGQEARLRCSPMKGHSHVYWYRQLPEEGLKFMVYLQKENIIDESGMPKERFSAEFPKEGPSILRIQQVVRGDSAAYFCASSFMTEREQYFGPGTRLTVT.

This clone was seen only once. The chain recombines TRBV12-5 with TRBJ1-1; D remains ambiguous. Trimming removed 0 bases at V and 0 bases at J, with 20 bases between. CDR1 LGHNT and CDR2 FRNRAP come from the germline V gene. The CDR3 length is 19 residues. The CDR3 DNA sequence: TGTGCTAGTGGTTTGGTAAGGGTCAGGATCGTCGCCGTGAACACTGAAGCTTTCTTT. Its protein is CASGLVRVRIVAVNTEAFF.